The present TCR beta chain was sequenced within a study of metastatic and nonmetastatic thyroid tumors. This clone is medium-sized by share. No antigen is known for it. TCRdb used MiXCR to call clones anew from the PCR reads. The sample yields around 15,000 clones, around a sixth seen once. Study-level points and caveats: TCR beta diversity was reportedly significantly higher in malignant thyroid tumors than benign nodules, in blood and tumor.

The CDR3 length is 13 residues. CDR1 and CDR2 (germline): MNHNS, SASEGT. V was pared by 5 bases and J by 2 bases, with 7 bases between. Among the patients, none had received any treatment before thyroid surgery. The chain carries TRBV6-1 and TRBJ1-5; D is undetermined. Sequenced sample: blood. The source is a female donor with papillary thyroid cancer or a benign thyroid nodule (not recorded which). Some clones in this sample may be carry-over from other donors' samples. The CDR3 nucleotides read TGTGCCAGCAGTCCCCCTGGCAATCAGCCCCAGCATTTT. It specifies CASSPPGNQPQHF.